The entry below gives a single T cell receptor (beta chain) sequence along with its context. As yet, its antigen is unknown. This sample was included in a study of T cells expressing NK-cell markers. The study, taken as a whole, reports: Four donors likewise had their CD3+CD56-NKG2C+ fraction led by these clonotypes. HCMV specificity of expanded NKG2C+ T cell clones remained unclear. NKG2C+ dominant clonotype frequencies in a handful of donors were roughly 1.0-7.5% of CD8+ T cells.

One entry per CDR3 protein, without DNA, is what TCRdb gives after re-calling the 5' RACE reads. In all, the sample yields roughly 380,000 distinct CDR3 sequences. The CDR3 extends over 13 amino acids. CDR1 SNHLY and CDR2 FYNNEI come from the germline V gene. The chain combines TRBV2 with TRBJ1-1. The sequence derives from a man between 18 and 69 years old in good health. The sample taken for sequencing was blood T cells: a sorted CD56 or NKG2C T cell subset, CD4+ or CD8+ T cells, or bulk PBMC T cells (not recorded which). CDR3 in amino acids: CASSPGGFTEAFF.